A single T cell receptor (beta chain) is shown here with its context. CDR3 length equals 12 residues. Germline V lookup: CDR1 LGHDT, CDR2 YNNKEL (reference sequence). V lost 3 bases and J lost 8, with 7 bases in between. The entry originates in a study of blood T cell repertoires in COVID-19. Study context: The United States, Italy and Spain were the sources of the acute and convalescent COVID-19 samples. Sources were T cells, B-cell-depleted T cells, or PBMCs; the material itself was cDNA or gDNA.

Authors' processing steps: By means of reference gene primer amplification, nucleated cell counts were estimated. Produced via immunoSEQ multiplex PCR; TCRdb's table is partial and in-frame only. V, J and clone size reflect that table, while D and trimming were determined from the DNA. The repertoire consists of some 200,000 clones, with roughly 86% occurring once and the leading ten covering roughly 2.6%. The chain recombines TRBV3-1 (or the pseudogene TRBV3-2) with TRBJ1-4, with D maybe TRBD1 (5 bases). Input material: peripheral blood. The clonotype originates from a middle-aged man with active or convalescent COVID-19. The CDR3 sequence: CASSQGLEKLFF. The CDR3 nucleotides are TGTGCCAGCAGCCAGGGACTAGAAAAACTGTTTTTT.